This T cell receptor (beta chain) was sequenced in a study of shared clonotypes between healthy human individuals (dated by TCRdb to 2018 to 2020). In the study overall: A couple of women and a few men aged 18 to 49 years were included in the cohort. Per donor, three plates each were used for CD4 naive and CD4 memory, two for CD8 naive, and one for CD8 memory. The study deeply sequenced blood TCR repertoires of about five healthy adults to estimate repertoire size and the extent of clonotype sharing between individuals. To increase sequencing depth and limit assay-specific biases, different laboratories used diverse techniques to prepare libraries and sequence TCR repertoires. Per donor, leukapheresis produced somewhere between about 0.85 and 8.9 billion PBMCs. Paper-wide results and their limitations: Sharing across several donors was observed for 4.5% to 6.5% of naive CD4, 3% to 4% of naive CD8, 2.3% of memory CD4, and 0.4% of memory CD8 clonotypes. Even with the large sequencing depth, rarefaction of the sorted-subset datasets indicated that sequencing was incomplete. Higher generation probabilities were observed for clonotypes shared by all four sorted-subset donors than for non-shared clonotypes. Sampling was restricted to blood, and TCR repertoires in tissue are likely to differ from TCR repertoires in blood. Pairwise subsampling led to the expectation that sequencing depth would affect the degree of clonotype sharing among donors. Naive subsets generally had larger estimated clonotype richness than memory subsets did. The genetic and exposure-history diversity represented was limited by the small number of donors.

Donors were healthy HIV-negative adults with no recently reported acute infections or vaccinations. Only Caucasian adults living in Nashville, Tennessee, USA were represented among the donors. Magnetic negative selection was used to enrich CD4+ T cells, after which naive cells were positively selected on CD45RA and the negative fraction became the memory subset. Blood was obtained by leukapheresis, after which PBMCs were separated by Ficoll-Histopaque density gradient centrifugation and cryopreserved in liquid nitrogen vapor phase. Analytical flow cytometry was used to check the purity and quantity of every magnetically sorted T cell population. Genomic DNA was isolated from each sorted fraction and quantified by UV absorbance on a Nanodrop 2000c. The CDR3, cysteine through phenylalanine, is 16 amino acids long. Here the CDR3 DNA is all that survives: 48 bases in frame from base 1. Sequences SGHVS (CDR1) and FQNEAQ (CDR2) are obtained from the germline V gene. Trimming at the junction amounts to 2 bases on V and 0 bases on J, and the germline ends lie 11 bases apart.

About this clone itself: It lacks a known antigen. Base qualities are missing; no much larger clone stands one base away.

Using the deep immunoSEQ assay, TCR CDR3 regions were amplified from genomic DNA by multiplex PCR. Extracted genomic DNA from each cell subset was distributed evenly across all wells of several immunoSEQ 96-well plates, and each plate was treated as a replicate. For sorted subsets, approximately 190 ng of genomic DNA, equivalent to 25,000 to 35,000 T cell genomes, went into each replicate PCR. Purified libraries were quantified with a Qubit 3.0 fluorometer, sized on a Bioanalyzer 2100, and re-quantified with the KAPA Library Quantification kit. Every immunoSEQ 96-well plate was sequenced on a dedicated single-read 150-cycle Illumina NextSeq 550 flow cell. In the authors' own workflow: Because only junctional sequences without quality scores were contained in the immunoSEQ output, filtering matching that applied to full-length reads could not be performed. Sequences were annotated with PyIR, a Python wrapper for IgBLAST v1.9, using IMGT germline references to assign V/J genes and CDR3. Reads were removed for weak V/J assignments (E-value above 1e-6), missing CDR3, stop codons, out-of-frame junctions, or ambiguous translated residues. V3J clonotypes were defined as sequences sharing an identical inferred V gene, J gene, and CDR3 amino acid sequence. Percentage overlap between repertoires was calculated by dividing the number of shared unique clonotypes by the size of the smaller repertoire. Richness of each repertoire was evaluated using RTK rarefaction, the Chao1 estimator, and Recon v2.1 estimates of unobserved clonotypes. Generation probabilities for all TCRbeta clonotypes obtained by the gDNA method from a handful of donors were computed using OLGA. TCRdb limited this immuneACCESS table to in-frame rearrangements with V and J called. A share of clones is missing; checked studies link under half to unresolved V genes, and the rest is unexplained. The V and J calls and clone size are taken from that table; D and trimming were inferred from the DNA. The sample table holds some 1.4 million clones, of which 96% were seen once. The ten top clones hold approximately 1.2% of the sample.

Source material: naive CD4+ T cells sorted from blood. The sample's cell subset or site label is to be understood as: CD45RA+ positively selected. The V gene is TRBV7-8 and the J gene is TRBJ1-5; the D gene assignment is ambiguous. The clonotype originates from a man younger than 45 in good health. The CDR3 in this case is CASSLFGSHSNQPQHF. The sequenced DNA is TGTGCCAGCAGCTTATTCGGGTCTCATAGCAATCAGCCCCAGCATTTT.